Listed below are T cell receptor beta chains from one sample, sequenced in a study of vaccination effects on CD4 cells after COVID-19. Profiled with immunoSEQ multiplex PCR; TCRdb holds only in-frame clones, not every one. This sample has some 66,000 clones, with around 85% found just once. No antigen has been identified for these receptors. The starting material was CD4+ T cells from PBMCs cultured without peptide, obtained after COVID-19 vaccination. Receptor source: a human donor who received a COVID-19 vaccine. The CDR3 runs from the conserved cysteine through the conserved F or W. D genes are given only for firm matches. A row's size may be missing; if present it is once, few, many or a size class.

>TRBV10-1|.|TRBJ2-3|15|.
CASSATRGDTDTQYF
TGCGCCAGCAGCGCTACGAGGGGGGACACAGATACGCAGTATTTT
>TRBV19|TRBD1|TRBJ1-3|14|.
CASTTGGSGNTIYF
TGTGCCAGTACCACAGGGGGCTCTGGAAACACCATATATTTT
>TRBV5-1|.|TRBJ2-1|13|.
CASSFGGKNEQFF
TGCGCCAGCAGCTTTGGGGGGAAGAATGAGCAGTTCTTC
>TRBV6-5|.|TRBJ1-6|16|.
CASSYIRAGVISPLHF
TGTGCCAGCAGTTATATTAGGGCAGGGGTGATTTCACCCCTCCACTTT
>TRBV24-1|TRBD1|TRBJ2-2|17|.
CATSDSQRQGKSGELFF
TGTGCCACCAGTGATTCTCAGAGACAGGGGAAGTCCGGGGAGCTGTTTTTT
>TRBV24-1|TRBD2|TRBJ2-3|15|.
CATRDSGGPADTQYF
TGTGCCACCAGAGATAGCGGGGGGCCCGCAGATACGCAGTATTTT
>TRBV9|.|TRBJ1-2|12|.
CASSFSDRQAEF
TGTGCCAGCAGCTTTTCCGACCGACAGGCTGAATTC
>TRBV14|TRBD1|TRBJ1-2|14|.
CASSQTGGVYGYTF
TGTGCCAGCAGCCAAACAGGGGGCGTATATGGCTACACCTTC
>TRBV19|TRBD1|TRBJ2-6|16|.
CASQGQYISGANVLTF
TGTGCCAGCCAGGGACAGTATATCTCTGGGGCCAACGTCCTGACTTTC
>TRBV7-2|.|TRBJ1-4|13|.
CASSQRTDRALFF
TGTGCCAGCAGCCAAAGGACAGATCGGGCACTGTTTTTT
>TRBV9|.|TRBJ1-1|13|.
CASSGGSGTEAFF
TGTGCCAGCAGCGGGGGCTCGGGGACTGAAGCTTTCTTT
>TRBV7-9|.|TRBJ2-5|14|.
CASSLTGVRETQYF
TGTGCCAGCAGCTTAACGGGGGTAAGAGAGACCCAGTACTTC
>TRBV5-4|.|TRBJ2-3|14|.
CASSRTSGTDTQYF
TGTGCCAGCAGCCGGACATCAGGCACAGATACGCAGTATTTT
>TRBV6-5|.|TRBJ1-3|13|few
CASNRGWGNTIYF
TGTGCCAGCAATAGGGGATGGGGAAACACCATATATTTT
>TRBV6-5|TRBD1|TRBJ1-5|15|.
CASRPDRGGNQPQHF
TGTGCCAGCAGGCCGGACAGGGGCGGCAATCAGCCCCAGCATTTT
>TRBV2|.|TRBJ2-2|13|.
CASRDMGIGELFF
TGTGCCAGCCGGGACATGGGGATCGGGGAGCTGTTTTTT
>TRBV7-2|.|TRBJ2-3|17|.
CASSLAPGRAKSDTQYF
TGTGCCAGCAGCTTAGCGCCGGGCAGGGCAAAATCAGATACGCAGTATTTT
>TRBV19|.|TRBJ2-2|18|once
CASSLGRALLSNTGELFF
TGTGCCAGTAGCCTTGGAAGGGCCCTCCTATCGAACACCGGGGAGCTGTTTTTT
>TRBV2|.|TRBJ2-5|14|.
CASINPLGGETQYF
TGTGCCAGCATAAACCCTTTAGGAGGGGAGACCCAGTACTTC
>TRBV6-5|TRBD2|TRBJ2-5|15|.
CASGRLGLARETQYF
TGTGCCAGCGGACGCTTAGGACTAGCGCGAGAGACCCAGTACTTC
>TRBV9|.|TRBJ1-1|13|.
CASSVQGNTEAFF
TGTGCCAGCAGCGTCCAGGGGAACACTGAAGCTTTCTTT
>TRBV28|.|TRBJ1-5|17|.
CASSSSRLMGVNQPQHF
TGTGCCAGCAGTTCCTCAAGATTGATGGGGGTCAATCAGCCCCAGCATTTT
>TRBV28|.|TRBJ1-4|18|.
CASRDRASRGARNEKLFF
TGTGCCAGCAGGGACCGGGCATCTCGAGGTGCGCGAAATGAAAAACTGTTTTTT
>TRBV30|.|TRBJ1-6|12|.
CAHHNYNSPLHF
TGTGCCCATCACAATTATAATTCACCCCTCCACTTT
>TRBV4-3|.|TRBJ2-1|15|.
CASSQVEGTNNEQFF
TGCGCCAGCAGCCAAGTAGAGGGTACCAACAATGAGCAGTTCTTC
>TRBV12-1|.|TRBJ1-6|14|.
CASSFVSGNSPLHF
TGTGCCAGCAGCTTTGTCAGTGGGAATTCACCCCTCCACTTT
>TRBV11-1|.|TRBJ1-1|16|.
CASSPRGSPSLTEAFF
TGTGCCAGCAGCCCTAGGGGGTCGCCTAGCTTGACTGAAGCTTTCTTT
>TRBV10-2|TRBD1|TRBJ1-2|13|.
CASRPGQGFGYTF
TGCGCCAGCAGGCCGGGACAGGGGTTTGGCTACACCTTC
>TRBV2|.|TRBJ1-6|15|.
CASSENLAAVSTLHF
TGTGCCAGCAGTGAAAATCTGGCGGCGGTATCAACCCTCCACTTT
>TRBV30|.|TRBJ1-4|13|once
CAWSSRGGEKLFF
TGTGCCTGGAGTTCAAGGGGTGGTGAAAAACTGTTTTTT
>TRBV14|.|TRBJ1-1|17|few
CASSQAGLRQMNTEAFF
TGTGCCAGCAGCCAAGCAGGATTGCGACAGATGAACACTGAAGCTTTCTTT
>TRBV5-1|TRBD1|TRBJ1-2|15|.
CASSLMTGVGGGYTF
TGCGCCAGCAGCTTGATGACAGGGGTCGGCGGTGGCTACACCTTC
>TRBV4-1|.|TRBJ2-2|13|.
CASHFDGTGELFF
TGCGCCAGCCATTTCGACGGGACCGGGGAGCTGTTTTTT
>TRBV30|TRBD1|TRBJ2-5|14|.
CAWSGWTGQETQYF
TGTGCCTGGAGTGGGTGGACAGGTCAAGAGACCCAGTACTTC
>TRBV7-2|TRBD2|TRBJ2-1|18|.
CASSFRTSGGGTYNEQFF
TGTGCCAGCAGCTTTCGGACTAGCGGGGGAGGTACGTACAATGAGCAGTTCTTC
>TRBV4-1|.|TRBJ1-4|15|.
CASSQDGARGEKLFF
TGCGCCAGCAGCCAAGACGGAGCCCGAGGGGAAAAACTGTTTTTT
>TRBV20-1|.|TRBJ1-6|11|.
CSTGADSPLHF
TGCAGTACGGGAGCGGATTCACCCCTCCACTTT
>TRBV21-1|.|TRBJ2-5|17|.
CASSKDHWRGGWETQYF
TGTGCCAGCAGCAAAGATCACTGGCGGGGGGGCTGGGAGACCCAGTACTTC
>TRBV5-1|.|TRBJ1-4|15|.
CASSLAGATNEKLFF
TGCGCCAGCAGCTTGGCAGGGGCAACTAATGAAAAACTGTTTTTT
>TRBV7-2|TRBD1|TRBJ1-1|15|.
CASSLTGQGATEAFF
TGTGCCAGCAGCTTAACAGGACAGGGGGCCACTGAAGCTTTCTTT